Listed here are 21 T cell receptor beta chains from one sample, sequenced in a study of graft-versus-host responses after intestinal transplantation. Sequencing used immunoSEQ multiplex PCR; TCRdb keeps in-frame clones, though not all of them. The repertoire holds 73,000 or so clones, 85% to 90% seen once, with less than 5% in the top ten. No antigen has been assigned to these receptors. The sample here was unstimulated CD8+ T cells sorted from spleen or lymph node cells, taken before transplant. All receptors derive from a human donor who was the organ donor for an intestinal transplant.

CDR3 amino acids: CASSLARQGGSGNTIYF. The CDR3 DNA follows: TGTGCCAGCAGCTTAGCGCGACAGGGGGGATCTGGAAACACCATATATTTT. J is TRBJ1-3 and V is TRBV7-2; TRBD1 matches at 9 bases. The V and J ends lost 0 bases and 1 base, in that order; junction bases with no gene match: 4. CDR1 and CDR2 (germline): SGHTA, FQGNSA. This CDR3 has 17 residues. Filled out from reference TRBV7-2 and TRBJ1-3, the complete variable domain reads GAGVSQSPSNKVTEKGKDVELRCDPISGHTALYWYRQSLGQGLEFLIYFQGNSAPDKSGLPSDRFSAERTGGSVSTLTIQRTQQEDSAVYLCASSLARQGGSGNTIYFGEGSWLTVV.

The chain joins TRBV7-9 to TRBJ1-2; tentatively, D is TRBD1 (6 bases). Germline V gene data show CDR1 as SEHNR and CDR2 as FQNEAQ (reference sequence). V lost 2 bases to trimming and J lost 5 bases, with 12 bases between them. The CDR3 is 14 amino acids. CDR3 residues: CASSLLTGSYGYTF. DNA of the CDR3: TGTGCCAGCAGCTTACTAACAGGGTCATATGGCTACACCTTC.

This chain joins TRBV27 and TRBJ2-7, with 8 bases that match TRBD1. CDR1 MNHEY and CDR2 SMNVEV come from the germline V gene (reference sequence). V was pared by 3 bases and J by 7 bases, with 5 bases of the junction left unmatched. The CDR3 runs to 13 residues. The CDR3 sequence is CASSFRQGWEQYV. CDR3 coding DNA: TGTGCCAGCAGTTTCAGACAGGGGTGGGAGCAGTACGTC.

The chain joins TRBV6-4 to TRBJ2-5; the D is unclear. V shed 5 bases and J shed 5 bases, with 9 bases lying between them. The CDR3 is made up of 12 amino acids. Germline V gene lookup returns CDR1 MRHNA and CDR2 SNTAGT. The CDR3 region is CASSRVLETQYF. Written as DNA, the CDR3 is TGTGCCAGCAGTCGGGTTTTGGAGACCCAGTACTTC.

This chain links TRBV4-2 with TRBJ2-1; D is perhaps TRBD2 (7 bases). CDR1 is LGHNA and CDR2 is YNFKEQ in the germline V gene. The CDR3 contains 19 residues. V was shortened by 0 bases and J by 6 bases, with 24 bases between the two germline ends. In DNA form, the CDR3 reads TGTGCCAGCAGCCAAGAGTGGGGGCTTGGCACTAGCGTTATCAATGAGCAGTTCTTC. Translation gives CASSQEWGLGTSVINEQFF.

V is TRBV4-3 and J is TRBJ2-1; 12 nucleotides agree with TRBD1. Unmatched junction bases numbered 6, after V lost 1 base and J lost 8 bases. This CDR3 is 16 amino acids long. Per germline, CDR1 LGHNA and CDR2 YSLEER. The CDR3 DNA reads TGCGCCAGCAGCCAAGTTCCGGGACAGGGGGCTGATGAGCAGTTCTTC. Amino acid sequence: CASSQVPGQGADEQFF.

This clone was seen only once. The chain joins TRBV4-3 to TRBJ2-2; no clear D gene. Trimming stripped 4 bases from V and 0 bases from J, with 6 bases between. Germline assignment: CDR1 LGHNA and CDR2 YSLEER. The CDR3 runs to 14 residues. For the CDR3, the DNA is TGCGCCAGCAGCCCTATCCCGAACACCGGGGAGCTGTTTTTT. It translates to CASSPIPNTGELFF.

CDR3 in amino acids: CASSPGVLAYGYTF. The CDR3 DNA sequence: TGTGCCAGCAGTCCAGGGGTCTTGGCTTATGGCTACACCTTC. This chain connects TRBV27 to TRBJ1-2; D possibly corresponds to TRBD1 (6 bases). The germline V gene encodes CDR1 MNHEY and CDR2 SMNVEV (reference sequence). The CDR3 runs 14 residues. V lost 5 bases, J lost 5 bases, and 15 bases lay in between.

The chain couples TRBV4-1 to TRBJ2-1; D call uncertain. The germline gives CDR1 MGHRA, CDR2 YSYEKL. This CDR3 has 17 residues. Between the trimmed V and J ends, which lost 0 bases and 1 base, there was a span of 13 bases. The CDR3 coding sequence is TGCGCCAGCAGCCAAGAAACTGTTGAGCTATCCTACAATGAGCAGTTCTTC. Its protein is CASSQETVELSYNEQFF.

The CDR3 bases are TGCGCCAGCAGCTTGACAATGGGACTAGATAATGAGCAGTTCTTC. Translating it yields CASSLTMGLDNEQFF. The J gene is TRBJ2-1, the V gene TRBV5-1, with TRBD2 matching over 8 bases. The germline V gene encodes CDR1 SGHRS and CDR2 YFSETQ. V lost 1 base and J lost 7; bases outside the gene matches: 7. This CDR3 is built from 15 residues.

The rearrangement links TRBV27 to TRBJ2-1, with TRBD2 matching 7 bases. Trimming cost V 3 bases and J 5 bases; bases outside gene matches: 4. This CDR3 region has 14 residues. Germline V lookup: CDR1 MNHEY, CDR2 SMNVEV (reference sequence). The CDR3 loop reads CASSFRDYNNEQFF. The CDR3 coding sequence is TGTGCCAGCAGTTTTCGGGACTATAACAATGAGCAGTTCTTC.

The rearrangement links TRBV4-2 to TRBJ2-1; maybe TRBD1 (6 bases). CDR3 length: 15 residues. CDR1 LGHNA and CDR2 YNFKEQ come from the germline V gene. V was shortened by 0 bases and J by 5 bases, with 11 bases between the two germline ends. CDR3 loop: CASSQDQGSNNEQFF. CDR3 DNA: TGTGCCAGCAGCCAAGATCAGGGGTCAAACAATGAGCAGTTCTTC.

The DNA for the CDR3 is TGCGCCAGCAGCCAAGATCGTAGTACGGAGCCGCTGAACACTGAAGCTTTCTTT. As protein: CASSQDRSTEPLNTEAFF. The chain has TRBV4-3 and TRBJ1-1; D unresolved. Looked up from germline, CDR1 is LGHNA and CDR2 is YSLEER. This CDR3 contains 18 residues. V lost 0 bases, J lost 0 bases, and 17 bases lay in between.

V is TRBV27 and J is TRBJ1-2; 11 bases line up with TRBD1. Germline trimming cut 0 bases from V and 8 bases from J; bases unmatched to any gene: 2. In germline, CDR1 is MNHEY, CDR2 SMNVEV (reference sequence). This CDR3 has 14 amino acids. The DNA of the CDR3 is TGTGCCAGCAGTTTATCGGGACAGGGGGAAGGCTACACCTTC. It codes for CASSLSGQGEGYTF.

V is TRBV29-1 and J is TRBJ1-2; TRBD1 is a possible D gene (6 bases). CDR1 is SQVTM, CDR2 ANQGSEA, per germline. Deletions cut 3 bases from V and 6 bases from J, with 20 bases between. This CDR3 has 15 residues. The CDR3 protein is CSVDFGEGGGNGYTF. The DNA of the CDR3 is TGCAGCGTTGATTTTGGGGAGGGGGGCGGAAATGGCTACACCTTC.

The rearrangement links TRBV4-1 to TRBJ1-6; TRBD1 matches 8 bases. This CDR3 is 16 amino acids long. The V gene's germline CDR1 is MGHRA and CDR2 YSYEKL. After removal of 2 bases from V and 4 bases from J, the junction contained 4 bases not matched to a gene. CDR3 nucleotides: TGCGCCAGCAGCCAACCACAGGGGGATTATAATTCACCCCTCCACTTT. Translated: CASSQPQGDYNSPLHF.

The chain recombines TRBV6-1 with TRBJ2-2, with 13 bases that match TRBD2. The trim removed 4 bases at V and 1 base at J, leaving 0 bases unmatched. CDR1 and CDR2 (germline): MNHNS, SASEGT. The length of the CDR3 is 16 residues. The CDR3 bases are TGTGCCAGCAGTGGACTAGCGGGGGGGAACACCGGGGAGCTGTTTTTT. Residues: CASSGLAGGNTGELFF.

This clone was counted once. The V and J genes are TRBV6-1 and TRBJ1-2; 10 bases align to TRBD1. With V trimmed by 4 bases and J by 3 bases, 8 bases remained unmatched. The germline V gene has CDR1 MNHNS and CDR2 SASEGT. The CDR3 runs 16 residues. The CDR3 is CASSVRTGGIYYGYTF. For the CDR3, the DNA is TGTGCCAGCAGTGTCCGGACAGGGGGAATTTACTATGGCTACACCTTC.

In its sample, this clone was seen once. The CDR3 loop is CASGNITYEQYV. The DNA for the CDR3 is TGTGCCAGCGGCAACATCACCTACGAGCAGTACGTC. The genes are TRBV10-3 and TRBJ2-7; D unclear. The germline CDR1 and CDR2 sequences are ENHRY and SYGVKD. This CDR3 comprises 12 residues. Trimming took off 10 bases at V and 2 bases at J, with 12 bases between the two ends.

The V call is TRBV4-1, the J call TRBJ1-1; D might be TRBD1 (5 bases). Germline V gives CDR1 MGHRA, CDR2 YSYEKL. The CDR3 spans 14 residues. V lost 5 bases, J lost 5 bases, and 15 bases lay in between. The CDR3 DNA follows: TGCGCCAGCAGCTGGGACTCCGGAGGAACTGAAGCTTTCTTT. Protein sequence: CASSWDSGGTEAFF.

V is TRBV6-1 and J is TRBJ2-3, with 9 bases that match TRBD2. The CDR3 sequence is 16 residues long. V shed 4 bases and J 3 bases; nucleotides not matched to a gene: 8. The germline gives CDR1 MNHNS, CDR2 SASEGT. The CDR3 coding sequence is TGTGCCAGCAGTGGTGGTTTAGCGGGGGTGACAGATACGCAGTATTTT. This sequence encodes CASSGGLAGVTDTQYF.